The T cell receptor (beta chain) under discussion was sequenced for a study of T cell responses to AZD1222 COVID-19 vaccine. Germline values: CDR1 SGHAT, CDR2 FQDESV (reference sequence). The CDR3 spans 14 residues. The V and J ends lost 3 bases and 6 bases, in that order; junction bases with no gene match: 6. Study results and limitations: The number of AZD1222 recipients seropositive at baseline was only 5 to 7.

Sequencing was performed with immunoSEQ multiplex PCR; in TCRdb, only in-frame clones are kept and a portion is missing. This table holds 120,000 or so clones, more than 80% found once. A remark on this clone: No antigen is known for it.

The chain links TRBV11-1 to TRBJ2-7; 9 bases fit TRBD2. The receptor comes from an adult in good health. Sequencing was performed on peripheral blood, taken on day 0 of AZD1222 vaccination. CDR3 sequence reads: CASSLAGGPSEQYF. The CDR3 DNA sequence: TGTGCCAGCAGCTTGGCGGGAGGGCCAAGCGAGCAGTACTTC.